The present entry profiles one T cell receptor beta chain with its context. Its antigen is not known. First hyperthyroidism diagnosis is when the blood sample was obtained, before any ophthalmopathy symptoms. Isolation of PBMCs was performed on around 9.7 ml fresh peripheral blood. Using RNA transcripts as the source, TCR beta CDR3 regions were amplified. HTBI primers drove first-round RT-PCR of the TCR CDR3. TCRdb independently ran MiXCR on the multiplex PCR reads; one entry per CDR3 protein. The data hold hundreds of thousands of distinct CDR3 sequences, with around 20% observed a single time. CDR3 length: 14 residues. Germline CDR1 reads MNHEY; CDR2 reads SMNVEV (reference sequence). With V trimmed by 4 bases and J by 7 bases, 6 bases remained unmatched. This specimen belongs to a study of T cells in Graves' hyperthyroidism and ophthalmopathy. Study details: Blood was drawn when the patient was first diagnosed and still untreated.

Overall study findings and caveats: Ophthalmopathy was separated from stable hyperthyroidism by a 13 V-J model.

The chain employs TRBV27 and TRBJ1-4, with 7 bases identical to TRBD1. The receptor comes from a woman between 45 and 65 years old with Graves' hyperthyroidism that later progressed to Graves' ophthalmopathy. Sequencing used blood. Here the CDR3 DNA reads TGTGCCAGCAGTTCGAGACAGGGTCTTGAAAAACTGTTTTTT. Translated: CASSSRQGLEKLFF.